Presented here are 21 T cell receptor beta chains from one specimen sequenced in a study of T cells after yellow fever vaccination. Using its own MiXCR run on the 5' RACE reads, TCRdb lists one record per CDR3 protein. The table records about 340,000 distinct CDR3 sequences, around 12% of them present only once. The sample was CD4+ T cells sorted from PBMCs, taken 15 days after the yellow fever booster vaccination. These receptors came from a man aged 18 to 29 who received the YFV17D yellow fever vaccine.

This clonotype appeared many times. V is TRBV7-9 and J is TRBJ1-5, with a possible D match to TRBD1 (6 bases). Per germline, CDR1 SEHNR and CDR2 FQNEAQ (reference sequence). V gave up 4 bases and J gave up 4 bases, with 23 bases separating them. The CDR3 loop spans 18 amino acids. The chain's CDR3 is CASSSDPGALGRNQPQHF. As DNA, the CDR3 is TGTGCCAGCAGCTCCGATCCGGGGGCGCTTGGAAGGAATCAGCCCCAGCATTTT.

The chain is built from TRBV5-4 and TRBJ2-6, with D possibly matching TRBD1 (6 bases). Germline V gene sequence: CDR1 SGHNT, CDR2 YYREEE (reference sequence). Trimming took 2 bases from V and 4 from J, leaving 10 bases between them. The CDR3 contains 15 residues. CDR3 sequence: CASSFIQGGANVLTF. For the CDR3, the DNA is TGTGCCAGCAGCTTTATTCAGGGGGGGGCCAACGTCCTGACTTTC.

CDR3 sequence: CASGIGRNYGYTF. Here the CDR3 DNA reads TGCGCCAGCGGCATAGGACGAAACTATGGCTACACCTTC. The V and J genes are TRBV5-1 and TRBJ1-2, with unresolved D. V was shortened by 7 bases and J by 2 bases, with 12 bases between the two germline ends. The CDR3 is made up of 13 amino acids. The V gene's germline CDR1 is SGHRS and CDR2 YFSETQ.

This clonotype was counted only a few times. The chain combines TRBV6-6 with TRBJ1-1; the D gene is possibly TRBD1 (6 bases). Germline V gives CDR1 MNHNY, CDR2 SVGAGI (reference sequence). This CDR3 is 13 amino acids long. V lost 6 bases to trimming and J lost 9 bases, with 17 bases between them. The CDR3 nucleotides read TGTGCCAGCAGGGGAACCGGGACAACGAAAGCTTTCTTT. Protein: CASRGTGTTKAFF.

This clonotype was picked up a small number of times. V usage is TRBV20-1 and J usage is TRBJ2-5; D possibly corresponds to TRBD1 (6 bases). Germline CDR1 reads DFQATT; CDR2 reads SNEGSKA (reference sequence). The CDR3 spans 12 residues. V was trimmed by 4 bases and J by 2 bases, leaving 8 bases between them. CDR3 protein: CSAMRGQETQYF. Written as DNA, the CDR3 is TGCAGTGCTATGAGGGGGCAAGAGACCCAGTACTTC.

This clonotype was counted ten times or more. The chain employs TRBV12-3 or TRBV12-4 and TRBJ1-6, with unresolved D. CDR3 length: 13 residues. Trimming cost V 3 bases and J 6 bases, with 6 bases left between them. This chain's CDR3 is CASSFFTNSPLHF. DNA of the CDR3: TGTGCCAGCAGTTTTTTCACTAATTCACCCCTCCACTTT.

This clonotype was counted many times. The chain joins TRBV11-2 to TRBJ2-3; D not resolved. From germline, CDR1 is SGHAT and CDR2 FQNNGV. The CDR3 extends over 12 amino acids. The germline V and J ends were trimmed by 5 bases and 4 bases, with 7 bases remaining between them. The chain's CDR3 is CASSPSSDTQYF. The CDR3 DNA reads as TGTGCCAGCAGCCCCTCGTCAGATACGCAGTATTTT.

This rearrangement joins TRBV12-5 to TRBJ1-1; D unresolved. Trimming pared 6 bases from V and 6 bases from J, leaving 14 bases between. The CDR3 has 13 residues. Germline V CDR1 and CDR2: LGHNT, FRNRAP. This CDR3 reads CASGSRNGAEAFF. The CDR3 region has the DNA TGTGCTAGTGGGAGCAGGAACGGGGCTGAAGCTTTCTTT.

This clonotype was picked up a small number of times. The chain links TRBV18 to TRBJ2-6, with unresolved D. This CDR3 comprises 15 residues. Trimming left V 3 bases short and J 3 bases short, with 9 bases between. Germline values: CDR1 KGHSH, CDR2 LQKENI. The CDR3, as DNA: TGTGCCAGCTCACCCGTTAGAATTGGGGCCAACGTCCTGACTTTC. It encodes CASSPVRIGANVLTF. Complete variable domain (other parts from reference TRBV18 and TRBJ2-6): NAGVMQNPRHLVRRRGQEARLRCSPMKGHSHVYWYRQLPEEGLKFMVYLQKENIIDESGMPKERFSAEFPKEGPSILRIQQVVRGDSAAYFCASSPVRIGANVLTFGAGSRLTVL.

J is TRBJ2-6 and V is TRBV28; the D is unclear. This CDR3 comprises 15 residues. V was pared by 5 bases and J by 0 bases, with 8 bases between. Germline CDR1 is MDHEN and CDR2 is SYDVKM. This CDR3 reads CASSIPVSGANVLTF. The DNA of the CDR3 is TGTGCCAGCAGTATCCCCGTCTCTGGGGCCAACGTCCTGACTTTC.

The rearrangement joins TRBV11-3 to TRBJ2-1; TRBD2 might be the D (5 bases). The CDR3 loop spans 14 amino acids. CDR1 and CDR2 (germline): SGHNT, YENEEA. Trimming took off 1 base at V and 8 bases at J, with 12 bases between the two ends. The CDR3 nucleotides read TGTGCCAGCAGCTTAGGAACTAGACGGGATGAGCAGTTCTTC. It translates to CASSLGTRRDEQFF.

The chain recombines TRBV20-1 with TRBJ1-2; D unresolved. The length of the CDR3 is 12 residues. V lost 6 bases to trimming and J lost 4 bases, with 12 bases between them. Germline V CDR1 and CDR2: DFQATT, SNEGSKA (reference sequence). DNA for the CDR3: TGCAGTGCCCCACAGCGACCCTATGGCTACACCTTC. This encodes CSAPQRPYGYTF.

This sequence joins TRBV11-2 and TRBJ1-1; D is uncertain. The CDR3 has 12 amino acids. The germline V and J ends were trimmed by 3 bases and 10 bases, with 12 bases remaining between them. Germline values: CDR1 SGHAT, CDR2 FQNNGV. This CDR3 is CASSFSRMGAFF. The CDR3 DNA reads TGTGCCAGCAGCTTTTCCAGGATGGGAGCTTTCTTT.

The rearrangement joins TRBV7-2 to TRBJ2-1; D perhaps matches TRBD1 (5 bases). The length of the CDR3 is 13 residues. V was pared by 4 bases and J by 5 bases, with 9 bases between. Germline values: CDR1 SGHTA, CDR2 FQGNSA. The CDR3 DNA sequence: TGTGCCAGCAGCTCGCGACAGAACAATGAGCAGTTCTTC. This translates into CASSSRQNNEQFF.

This clonotype has only a few counts. The chain has TRBV5-4 and TRBJ2-7; D is ambiguous. Germline V gene data show CDR1 as SGHNT and CDR2 as YYREEE (reference sequence). This CDR3 is built from 12 residues. V lost 5 bases to trimming and J lost 5 bases, with 11 bases between them. CDR3 sequence: CASSRDTHEQYV. The CDR3 coding sequence is TGTGCCAGCAGTAGAGACACACACGAGCAGTACGTC.

The CDR3 DNA is TGCGCCAGCAGCCCCTATTCTGGGGTTCCCGGGGCCAACGTCCTGACTTTC. It translates to CASSPYSGVPGANVLTF. J is TRBJ2-6 and V is TRBV4-1, with D hard to call. V dropped 4 bases and J dropped 4 bases, with 17 bases sitting between them. Germline CDR1 MGHRA, CDR2 YSYEKL. CDR3 length equals 17 residues.

The V call is TRBV5-6, the J call TRBJ1-5, with 9 bases lining up with TRBD1. The germline V gene encodes CDR1 SGHDT and CDR2 YYEEEE. There are 13 residues in the CDR3. Trimming took 4 bases from V and 7 from J; bases not matched to a gene: 3. CDR3 loop: CASSRDREQPQHF. CDR3 coding DNA: TGTGCCAGCAGCCGGGACAGGGAACAGCCCCAGCATTTT.

The chain carries TRBV3-1 and TRBJ1-5, with D possibly matching TRBD1 (5 bases). V was trimmed by 0 bases and J by 7 bases, leaving 16 bases between them. The CDR3 totals 16 residues. Germline CDR1 is LGHDT and CDR2 is YNNKEL (reference sequence). CDR3 DNA: TGTGCCAGCAGCCAAGATAGCAGTCAGGGTGGCCAGCCCCAGCATTTT. It encodes CASSQDSSQGGQPQHF.

V and J are TRBV29-1 and TRBJ1-5; 9 bases match TRBD1. After removal of 7 bases from V and 6 bases from J, the junction contained 7 bases not matched to a gene. Germline V lookup: CDR1 SQVTM, CDR2 ANQGSEA. This CDR3 has 13 residues. The DNA of the CDR3 is TGCAGCGCACAGACAGGGGGTTTTCAGCCCCAGCATTTT. Protein product: CSAQTGGFQPQHF.

This clonotype was observed at least ten times. The chain combines TRBV6-2 or TRBV6-3 with TRBJ2-3; D uncertain. Germline V gene lookup returns CDR1 MNHEY and CDR2 SVGEGT. The CDR3 extends over 14 amino acids. V lost 10 bases and J 4 bases, leaving 18 bases between the germline ends. CDR3 coding DNA: TGTGCCACTGACGGTTCGGATCGACCAGATACGCAGTATTTT. Its protein product is CATDGSDRPDTQYF.

This chain joins TRBV27 and TRBJ2-3; 12 bases are shared with TRBD2. The length of the CDR3 is 17 residues. Per germline, CDR1 MNHEY and CDR2 SMNVEV (reference sequence). V lost 1 base and J lost 5; bases outside the gene matches: 7. CDR3 nucleotides: TGTGCCAGCAGTTTATGGGCTAGCGGGGGGGCAATAGATACGCAGTATTTT. Amino acid sequence: CASSLWASGGAIDTQYF.